This T cell receptor (beta chain) was identified during a study of hypomethylating agent response in myelodysplastic syndrome. Looking at the study overall: Patients with neither complete response nor hematologic improvement were classed non-responders. Whole-study results and caveats: Healthy controls were not age-matched to MDS patients, possibly affecting comparisons.

In the case of this clone: Its target is unknown.

Only in-frame clones appear in the TCRdb table, and some are missing; sequencing was by immunoSEQ multiplex PCR. The top ten hold over 15% of the sample, which has around 5,000 clones, approximately 80% seen once. Germline V gene sequence: CDR1 SNHLY, CDR2 FYNNEI. The trim removed 6 bases at V and 4 bases at J, leaving 8 bases unmatched. This CDR3 has 15 residues. The TCR was taken from a human donor with myelodysplastic syndrome. The sample consisted of bone marrow, taken before or after starting hypomethylating agent treatment for myelodysplastic syndrome (not recorded which). This chain connects TRBV2 to TRBJ2-1; TRBD2 agrees at 8 bases. The CDR3 here is CASSGMGLVYNEQFF. In DNA form, the CDR3 reads TGTGCCAGCAGCGGGATGGGACTAGTATACAATGAGCAGTTCTTC.